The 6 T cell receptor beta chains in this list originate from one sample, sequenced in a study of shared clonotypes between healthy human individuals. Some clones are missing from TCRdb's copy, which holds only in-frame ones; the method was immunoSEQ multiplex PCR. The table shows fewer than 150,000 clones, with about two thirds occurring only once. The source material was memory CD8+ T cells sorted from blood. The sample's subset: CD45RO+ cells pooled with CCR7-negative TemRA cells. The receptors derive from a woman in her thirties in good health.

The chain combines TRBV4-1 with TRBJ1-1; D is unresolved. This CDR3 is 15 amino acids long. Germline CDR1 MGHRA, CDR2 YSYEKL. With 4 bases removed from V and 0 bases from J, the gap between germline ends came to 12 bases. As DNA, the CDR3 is TGCGCCAGCAGCCCACATAGGACGGTGAACACTGAAGCTTTCTTT. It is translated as CASSPHRTVNTEAFF.

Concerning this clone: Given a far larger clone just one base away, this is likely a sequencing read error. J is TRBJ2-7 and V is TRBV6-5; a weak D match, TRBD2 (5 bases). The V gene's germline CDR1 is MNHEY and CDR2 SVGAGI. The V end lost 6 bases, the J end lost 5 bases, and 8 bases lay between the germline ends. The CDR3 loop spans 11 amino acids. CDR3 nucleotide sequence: TGTGCCAGCAGCCCCGGGGACGAGCAGTACTTC. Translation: CASSPGDEQYF.

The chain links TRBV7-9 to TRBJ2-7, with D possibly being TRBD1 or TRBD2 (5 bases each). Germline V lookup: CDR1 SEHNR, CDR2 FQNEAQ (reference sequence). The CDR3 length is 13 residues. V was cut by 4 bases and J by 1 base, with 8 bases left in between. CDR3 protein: CASSSGASYEQYF. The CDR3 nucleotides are TGTGCCAGCAGCTCCGGGGCTTCCTACGAGCAGTACTTC. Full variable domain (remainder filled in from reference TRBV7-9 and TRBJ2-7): DTGVSQNPRHKITKRGQNVTFRCDPISEHNRLYWYRQTLGQGPEFLTYFQNEAQLEKSRLLSDRFSAERPKGSFSTLEIQRTEQGDSAMYLCASSSGASYEQYFGPGTRLTVT.

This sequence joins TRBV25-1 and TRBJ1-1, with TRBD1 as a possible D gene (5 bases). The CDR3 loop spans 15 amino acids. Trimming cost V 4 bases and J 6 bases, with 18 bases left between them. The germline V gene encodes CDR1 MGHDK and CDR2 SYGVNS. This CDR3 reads CASSGMRARGPEAFF. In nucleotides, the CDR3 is TGTGCCAGCAGTGGAATGCGGGCAAGGGGTCCTGAAGCTTTCTTT.

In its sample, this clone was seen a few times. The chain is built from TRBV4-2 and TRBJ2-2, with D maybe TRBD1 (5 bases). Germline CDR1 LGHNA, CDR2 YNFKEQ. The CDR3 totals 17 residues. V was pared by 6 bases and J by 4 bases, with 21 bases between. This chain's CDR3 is CASRDSAWGLGTGELFF. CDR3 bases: TGTGCCAGCAGAGACAGTGCGTGGGGATTGGGCACCGGGGAGCTGTTTTTT.

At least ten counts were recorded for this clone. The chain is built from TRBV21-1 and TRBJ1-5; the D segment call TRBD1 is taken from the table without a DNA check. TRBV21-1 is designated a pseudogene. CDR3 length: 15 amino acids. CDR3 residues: CASSSTGSGNQPQHF. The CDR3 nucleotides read TGTGCCAGCAGCTCGACAGGGTCAGGCAATCAGCCCCAGCATTTT.